This passage covers 4 T cell receptor beta chains from one sample sequenced in a study of blood T cell repertoires in COVID-19. Measured with immunoSEQ multiplex PCR; TCRdb has only the in-frame clones, and not every one. The sample carries roughly 80,000 clones, approximately 88% recorded once. Sequencing input: peripheral blood. Receptors were obtained from a man aged 45-60 years with active COVID-19.

This rearrangement joins TRBV9 to TRBJ2-1; the match to TRBD2 covers 7 bases. CDR1 SGDLS and CDR2 YYNGEE come from the germline V gene. With 1 base clipped from V and 3 bases from J, the junction kept 1 base outside the gene matches. This CDR3 region has 14 residues. CDR3 region: CASSVSGNYNEQFF. CDR3 DNA sequence: TGTGCCAGCAGCGTAAGCGGGAACTACAATGAGCAGTTCTTC.

The chain combines TRBV28 with TRBJ2-6, with D possibly matching TRBD2 (6 bases). Between the trimmed V and J ends, which lost 2 bases and 0 bases, there was a span of 11 bases. Germline CDR1 reads MDHEN; CDR2 reads SYDVKM. CDR3 length: 17 amino acids. CDR3 loop: CASSLGLRSSGANVLTF. CDR3 DNA: TGTGCCAGCAGTTTAGGACTACGATCCTCTGGGGCCAACGTCCTGACTTTC.

This clone was recorded only once. The rearrangement uses TRBV9 and TRBJ2-5; D might be TRBD2 (5 bases). Per germline, CDR1 SGDLS and CDR2 YYNGEE. The length of the CDR3 is 14 residues. The V end lost 4 bases, the J end lost 2 bases, and 12 bases lay between the germline ends. CDR3: CASSRFPGQETQYF. The CDR3 coding sequence is TGTGCCAGCAGCAGGTTCCCGGGGCAAGAGACCCAGTACTTC.

The rearrangement joins TRBV7-9 to TRBJ2-1; 7 nucleotides line up with TRBD1. The length of the CDR3 is 14 residues. V gave up 5 bases and J gave up 5 bases; unmatched junction bases: 6. In germline, CDR1 is SEHNR, CDR2 FQNEAQ (reference sequence). As DNA, the CDR3 is TGTGCCAGCAGCCCCCGTACAGGGGACAATGAGCAGTTCTTC. Residues: CASSPRTGDNEQFF.